This T cell receptor (beta chain) is drawn from a study of T cell responses to AZD1222 COVID-19 vaccine. Libraries were prepared by immunoSEQ multiplex PCR; TCRdb keeps only in-frame clonotypes and omits some of them. Among over 150,000 clones listed, roughly nine tenths were seen once. Study-level findings and limits: CD4 TCRs associated with vaccination spanned spike, dominating at 160-218 and 743-854. Only six or seven AZD1222 recipients tested seropositive at baseline. An increase in Spike-specific TCR breadth and depth was observed after two AZD1222 doses.

A remark on this clone: Its antigen remains unknown.

The source material was peripheral blood, sampled on day 0 of AZD1222 vaccination. This clonotype was sampled from an adult in good health.

This CDR3 is CASSLGPYNEQFF. The CDR3, as DNA: TGTGCCAGCAGCCTCGGGCCCTACAATGAGCAGTTCTTC. The chain uses TRBV3-1 (or the pseudogene TRBV3-2) and TRBJ2-1; D unclear. CDR3 length equals 13 residues. Germline CDR1 is LGHDT and CDR2 is YNNKEL (reference sequence). V was pared by 4 bases and J by 2 bases, with 6 bases between.